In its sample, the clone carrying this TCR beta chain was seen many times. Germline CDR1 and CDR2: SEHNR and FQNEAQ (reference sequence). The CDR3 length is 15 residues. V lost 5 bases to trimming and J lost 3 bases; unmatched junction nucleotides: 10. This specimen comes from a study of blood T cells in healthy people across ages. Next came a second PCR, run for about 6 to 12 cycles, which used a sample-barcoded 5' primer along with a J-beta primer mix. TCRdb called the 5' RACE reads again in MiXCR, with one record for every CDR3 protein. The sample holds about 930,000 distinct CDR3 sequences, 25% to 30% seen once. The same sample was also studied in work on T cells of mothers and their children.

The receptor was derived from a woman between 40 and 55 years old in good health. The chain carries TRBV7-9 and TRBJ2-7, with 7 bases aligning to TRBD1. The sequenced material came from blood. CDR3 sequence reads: CASSGPGQINYEQYF. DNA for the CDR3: TGTGCCAGCAGCGGACCGGGACAGATAAACTACGAGCAGTACTTC.